This entry describes one T cell receptor beta chain. The target of this receptor is not known. No base quality values were provided; no much bigger clone lies one nucleotide off. For CDR1 and CDR2, the germline V gene lists SQVTM and ANQGSEA. Counted from cysteine to phenylalanine, this CDR3 has 13 amino acids. The DNA shown is the 39-base CDR3, in frame from base 1. Trimming costs V 4 bases and J 3 bases, and their ends lie 12 bases apart. A total of some 30 patients with locally advanced or metastatic urothelial carcinoma, treated at Memorial Sloan Kettering on a trial protocol, made up the cohort. Peripheral blood mononuclear cells were collected pretreatment and during treatment, with between 1 and 8 total time points per patient. The Qiagen DNeasy Blood extraction kit was used to purify genomic DNA from total PBMCs and from tumor samples. PBMCs were collected pretreatment and during treatment, and were isolated and stored as previously described.

The data were taken from a study of PD-L1 blockade in urothelial cancer (TCRdb year 2017). A note on the overall study: Therapy was started at some point between 2014 and 2016 for all patients, and atezolizumab 1,200 mg was administered intravenously every 3 weeks. About 85% of the 29 patients were identified as males with urothelial cancer of bladder origin, and a prior smoking history was reported by 18 of 29 patients. An ECOG performance status of 0 or 1 was recorded for the patients, and 0 to 3 prior chemotherapy regimens had been received by the patients. Blood samples were analyzed at 3 weeks after treatment start (second dose) and at 6 weeks after treatment start. Blood samples gave a median of around 140,000 T cells and tens of thousands of unique TCRs, with a median clonality of 0.080. An exploratory multi-omic analysis was conducted of the somatic, immune and clinical correlates of response to PD-L1 blockade with atezolizumab in urothelial cancer. Pretreatment tumor samples, along with matched peripheral blood collected serially before and after atezolizumab treatment, underwent TCR sequencing. Durable clinical benefit meant progression-free survival longer than 6 months, and TCR features were also tested against progression-free and overall survival. In the same patients who had TCR sequencing, pretreatment tumors also underwent whole exome sequencing and RNA sequencing. Durable clinical benefit was achieved by nine patients but not by the remaining 20. Some 30 patients had pretreatment blood TCR-seq, roughly 24 had at least one posttreatment blood collection, and roughly 24 had tumor TCR-seq.

To estimate absolute template abundance from read counts, synthetic TCR analog templates were spiked into each PCR. The immunoSEQ assay was used to amplify TCRbeta CDR3 regions from genomic DNA with bias-controlled V and J gene primers. Sequencing of rearranged TCRbeta segments was performed at approximately 20X coverage. Processing in the source paper ran as follows. Clustering was used to correct sequencing errors, and CDR3s were annotated against IMGT to assign V, D and J genes. Out-of-frame and stop-codon sequences were excluded, and only productive TCRbeta rearrangements were used in downstream analyses. Clonality was computed as one minus Shannon entropy normalized by the log of the number of unique productive sequences. Clones differing between time points or between blood and tumor were identified using Fisher's exact test with Benjamini-Hochberg correction, with an adjusted p below 0.01 applied as the threshold. Held by TCRdb, this immuneACCESS table contains in-frame sequences only and omits some clones. Under half of the omission traces to an unresolved V gene where checked; the cause of the rest is unknown. V, J and clone size reflect that table, while D and trimming were determined from the DNA. In this sample the table shows roughly 40,000 clones, about four fifths of which occur a single time. The top ten hold approximately 15% of the sample.

Points the paper makes about the study in general: At 3 weeks after the start of treatment, tumor-associated TCR clones in peripheral blood had expanded more in patients with durable benefit (n ≈ 24, p = 0.022). Because the sample size was small (n of about 29) and many exploratory analyses were performed, the results are intended to be hypothesis-generating. A pretreatment peripheral blood TCR clonality below the median was linked to improved progression-free and overall survival.

The source is a man aged 60-69 years with urothelial cancer. The chain couples TRBV29-1 to TRBJ1-1; tentative D gene TRBD1, with 6 bases matching. The sample here was PBMCs, taken around atezolizumab (anti-PD-L1) treatment. The CDR3 reads as follows: CSVAGGAHTEAFF. The nucleotides are TGCAGCGTTGCGGGGGGGGCTCACACTGAAGCTTTCTTT.